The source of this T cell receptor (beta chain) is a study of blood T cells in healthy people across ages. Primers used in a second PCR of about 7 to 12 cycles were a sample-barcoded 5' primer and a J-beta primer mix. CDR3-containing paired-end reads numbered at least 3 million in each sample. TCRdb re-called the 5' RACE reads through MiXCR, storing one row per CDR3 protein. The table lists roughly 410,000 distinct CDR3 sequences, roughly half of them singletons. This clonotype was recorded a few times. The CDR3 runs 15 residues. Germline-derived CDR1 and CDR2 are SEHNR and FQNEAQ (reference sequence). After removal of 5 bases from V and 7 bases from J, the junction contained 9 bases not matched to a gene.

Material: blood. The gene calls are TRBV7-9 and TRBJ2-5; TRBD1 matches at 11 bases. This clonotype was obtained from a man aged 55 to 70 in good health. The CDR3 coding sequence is TGTGCCAGCAGCCCACGGACAGGGGGCGGTGGGACCCAGTACTTC. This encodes CASSPRTGGGGTQYF.